A single sample is the source of the 13 T cell receptor beta chains below, sequenced in a study of T cells in Graves' hyperthyroidism and ophthalmopathy. RNA transcripts served as the template for amplifying TCR beta CDR3 regions. RT-PCR in the first round (using the HTBI primer set) targeted the TCR CDR3. TCRdb itself ran the multiplex PCR reads through MiXCR, one entry per CDR3 protein. Of fewer than 45,000 distinct CDR3 sequences detected, approximately 50% appear once; the ten largest clones hold 5.5% to 8%. Sequenced: blood. The receptors were sampled from a woman between 45 and 65 years old with Graves' hyperthyroidism that later progressed to Graves' ophthalmopathy.

This clonotype is medium-sized by share. This rearrangement joins TRBV24-1 to TRBJ1-2; D gene unclear. This CDR3 spans 14 amino acids. Germline V gives CDR1 KGHDR, CDR2 SFDVKD. The germline V and J ends were trimmed by 1 base and 5 bases, with 10 bases remaining between them. The CDR3 spells CATSDLRSGYGYTF. The CDR3 bases are TGTGCCACCAGTGATTTACGCAGCGGATATGGCTACACCTTC.

J is TRBJ2-7 and V is TRBV9; D remains ambiguous. The germline V gene encodes CDR1 SGDLS and CDR2 YYNGEE. This CDR3 comprises 14 residues. The ends were cut back, 3 bases at V and 3 bases at J, with 13 bases in the middle. CDR3 DNA sequence: TGTGCCAGCAGCGCTGTAGGGTGGGTCTACGAGCAGTACTTC. Its translation: CASSAVGWVYEQYF.

This clonotype was seen many times. A much larger clone differs from this one at a single base, so this may be a read error. V is TRBV20-1 and J is TRBJ1-1; the D gene is possibly TRBD1 (5 bases). The CDR3 is 13 residues long. CDR1 is DFQATT, CDR2 SNEGSKA, per germline (reference sequence). CDR3 sequence reads: CSARRGLNAEAFF. CDR3 DNA sequence: TGCAGTGCTAGGAGGGGTCTGAACGCTGAAGCTTTCTTT.

This chain connects TRBV5-1 to TRBJ1-4; 9 positions agree with TRBD1. The CDR3 is 14 amino acids. The V segment lost 4 bases and the J segment 5 bases; nucleotides outside the gene matches: 3. Germline V CDR1 and CDR2: SGHRS, YFSETQ. The CDR3: CASSPGQGNEKLFF. CDR3 bases: TGCGCCAGCAGCCCGGGACAGGGCAATGAAAAACTGTTTTTT.

In this sample, this clonotype is medium-sized. At one of its ends the junction is not consistent with the germline gene, which may arise from a read error. J is TRBJ2-2 and V is TRBV7-7; 7 bases fit TRBD2. The CDR3 spans 16 residues. CDR1 is SSHAT and CDR2 is FNYEAQ in the germline V gene (reference sequence). Here the CDR3 DNA reads TGTGCTAGCAGCTTATCGGTTGCGGGAGCAGGGGGGGAGCTGTTTTTT. Translated: CASSLSVAGAGGELFF.

This clonotype showed up many times. The rearrangement links TRBV5-1 to TRBJ2-2; 7 nucleotides agree with TRBD1. V gave up 3 bases and J gave up 4 bases; unmatched junction bases: 6. Germline assignment: CDR1 SGHRS and CDR2 YFSETQ. The CDR3 runs to 15 residues. The CDR3, as DNA: TGCGCCAGCAGCTCAAGACAGGGTACCACCGGGGAGCTGTTTTTT. It codes for CASSSRQGTTGELFF.

This sequence joins TRBV2 and TRBJ1-4; 8 bases map to TRBD1. The CDR3 contains 14 residues. Germline CDR1 reads SNHLY; CDR2 reads FYNNEI. The ends lost 4 bases at V and 8 bases at J; junction bases unmatched: 6. The CDR3 is CASSVSGGREKLFF. DNA of the CDR3: TGTGCCAGCAGTGTTTCAGGGGGCAGAGAAAAACTGTTTTTT.

This clonotype was seen many times. CDR3 region: CASSSNGIGTEAFF. The CDR3 DNA reads as TGTGCCAGCAGCTCCAACGGTATTGGCACTGAAGCTTTCTTT. This chain joins TRBV7-3 and TRBJ1-1; unclear D gene. V lost 4 bases to trimming and J lost 4 bases, with 13 bases between them. CDR1 SGHTA and CDR2 FQGTGA come from the germline V gene. The CDR3 runs to 14 residues.

V usage is TRBV20-1 and J usage is TRBJ1-6; D gene uncertain. Trimming left V 6 bases short and J 0 bases short, with 15 bases between. Germline-derived CDR1 and CDR2 are DFQATT and SNEGSKA (reference sequence). The CDR3 runs to 16 residues. The CDR3 reads CSAYRPGSSYNSPLHF. Written as DNA, the CDR3 is TGCAGTGCCTACAGACCGGGAAGCTCCTATAATTCACCCCTCCACTTT.

The chain links TRBV2 to TRBJ1-6, with unresolved D. The CDR3 length is 13 residues. V gave up 0 bases and J gave up 9 bases, with 6 bases separating them. Germline lookup yields CDR1 SNHLY and CDR2 FYNNEI. The CDR3 reads CASSEAAGSPLHF. CDR3 nucleotides: TGTGCCAGCAGTGAAGCCGCTGGTTCACCCCTCCACTTT.

This clonotype was seen only once. One end of the junction varies from germline; a read error may be responsible. This chain links TRBV12-3 or TRBV12-4 with TRBJ1-2, with D maybe TRBD1 (6 bases). The CDR3 length is 12 residues. DNA for the CDR3: TGTGCCAGCAGTCTTGGGAGGGGGGCGGACACCTTT. This encodes CASSLGRGADTF.

This clonotype was detected only once. This rearrangement joins TRBV2 to TRBJ1-1; 10 nucleotides agree with TRBD1. The germline CDR1 and CDR2 sequences are SNHLY and FYNNEI. J gave up 3 bases and V 10 bases, and 8 bases lay outside the gene matches. This CDR3 is built from 14 residues. The CDR3 DNA is TGTGCCACCCTATCGGGACAGGGGTACACTGAAGCTTTCTTT. Protein product: CATLSGQGYTEAFF.

This clonotype was seen ten or more times. V gene TRBV6-1 combines with J gene TRBJ1-1; TRBD1 is a possible D gene (5 bases). Germline CDR1 reads MNHNS; CDR2 reads SASEGT. This CDR3 spans 14 amino acids. V lost 2 bases and J lost 0, with 7 bases in between. The CDR3 loop reads CASSEWGLNTEAFF. In DNA, the CDR3 is TGTGCCAGCAGTGAATGGGGCCTGAACACTGAAGCTTTCTTT.